The T cell receptor beta chain under discussion was sequenced for a study of shared clonotypes between healthy human individuals. Per the study methods: Filtering differed because ImmunoSEQ produced junction-only sequences that carried no quality scores. Measured with immunoSEQ multiplex PCR; TCRdb has only the in-frame clones, and not every one. V, J and clone size reflect that table, while D and trimming were determined from the DNA. This table has hundreds of thousands of clones, roughly 70% appearing once. The origin of this receptor is a woman aged 25 to 45 in good health. The sequenced sample was memory CD4+ T cells sorted from blood. The subset was: CD45RA-negative fraction.

The CDR3 coding sequence is TGTGCCTGGACCCCTCGGACAGGGCGGATGAACACTGAAGCTTTCTTT. Residues: CAWTPRTGRMNTEAFF. J is TRBJ1-1 and V is TRBV30; 8 bases agree with TRBD1. V shed 4 bases and J 0 bases; nucleotides not matched to a gene: 10. This CDR3 is 16 amino acids long. CDR1 GTSNPN and CDR2 SVGIG come from the germline V gene (reference sequence). Filled out from reference TRBV30 and TRBJ1-1, the complete variable domain reads SQTIHQWPATLVQPVGSPLSLECTVEGTSNPNLYWYRQAAGRGLQLLFYSVGIGQISSEVPQNLSASRPQDRQFILSSKKLLLSDSGFYLCAWTPRTGRMNTEAFFGQGTRLTVV.